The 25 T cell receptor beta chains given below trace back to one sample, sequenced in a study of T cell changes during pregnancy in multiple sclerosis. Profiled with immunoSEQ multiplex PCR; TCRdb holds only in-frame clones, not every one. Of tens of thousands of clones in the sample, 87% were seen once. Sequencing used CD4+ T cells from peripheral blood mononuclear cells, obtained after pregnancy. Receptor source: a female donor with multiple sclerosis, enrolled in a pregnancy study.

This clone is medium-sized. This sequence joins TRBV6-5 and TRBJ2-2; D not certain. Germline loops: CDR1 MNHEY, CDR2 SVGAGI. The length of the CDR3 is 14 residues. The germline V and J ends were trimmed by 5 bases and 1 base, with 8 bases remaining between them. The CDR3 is CASSRGWNTGELFF. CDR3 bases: TGTGCCAGCAGTCGCGGATGGAACACCGGGGAGCTGTTTTTT.

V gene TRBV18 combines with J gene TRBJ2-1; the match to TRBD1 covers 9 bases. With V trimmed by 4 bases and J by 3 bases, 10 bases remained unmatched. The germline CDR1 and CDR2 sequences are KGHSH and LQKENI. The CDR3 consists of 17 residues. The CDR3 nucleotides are TGTGCCAGCTCACTCACCTCGACAGGGGGTTACTACAATGAGCAGTTCTTC. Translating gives CASSLTSTGGYYNEQFF.

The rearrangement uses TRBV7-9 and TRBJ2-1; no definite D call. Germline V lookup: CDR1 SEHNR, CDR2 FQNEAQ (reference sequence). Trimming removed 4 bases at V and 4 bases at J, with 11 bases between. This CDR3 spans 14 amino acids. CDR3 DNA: TGTGCCAGCAGCTATATCGAGCAATACAATGAGCAGTTCTTC. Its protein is CASSYIEQYNEQFF.

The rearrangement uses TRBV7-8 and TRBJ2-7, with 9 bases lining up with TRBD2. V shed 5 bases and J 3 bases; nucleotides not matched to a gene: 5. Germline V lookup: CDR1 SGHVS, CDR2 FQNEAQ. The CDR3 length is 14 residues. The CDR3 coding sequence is TGTGCCAGCAGCCAACGGACTAGCGACTACGAGCAGTACTTC. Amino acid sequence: CASSQRTSDYEQYF. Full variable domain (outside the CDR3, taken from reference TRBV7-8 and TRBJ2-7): GAGVSQSPRYKVAKRGQDVALRCDPISGHVSLFWYQQALGQGPEFLTYFQNEAQLDKSGLPSDRFFAERPEGSVSTLKIQRTQQEDSAVYLCASSQRTSDYEQYFGPGTRLTVT.

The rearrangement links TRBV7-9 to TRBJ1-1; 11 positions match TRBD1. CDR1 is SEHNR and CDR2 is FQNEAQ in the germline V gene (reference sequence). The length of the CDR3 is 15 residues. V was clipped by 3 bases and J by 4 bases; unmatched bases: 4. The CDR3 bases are TGTGCCAGCAGCTTCGCCGGGACAGGGGGCACTGAAGCTTTCTTT. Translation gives CASSFAGTGGTEAFF.

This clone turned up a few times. CDR3 in DNA: TGTGCCAGCTCATCAGGAATTTCCTATGGCTACACCTTC. It specifies CASSSGISYGYTF. The chain couples TRBV18 to TRBJ1-2; D call uncertain. Germline-derived CDR1 and CDR2 are KGHSH and LQKENI. The V end lost 5 bases, the J end lost 4 bases, and 11 bases lay between the germline ends. CDR3 length: 13 amino acids.

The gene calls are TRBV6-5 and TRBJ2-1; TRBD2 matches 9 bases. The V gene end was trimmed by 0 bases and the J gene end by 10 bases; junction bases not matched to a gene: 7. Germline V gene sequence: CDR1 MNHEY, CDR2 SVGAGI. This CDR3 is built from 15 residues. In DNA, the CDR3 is TGTGCCAGCAGTTACTCGCTTCGCCTAGCGGGAGAGCAGTTCTTC. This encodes CASSYSLRLAGEQFF.

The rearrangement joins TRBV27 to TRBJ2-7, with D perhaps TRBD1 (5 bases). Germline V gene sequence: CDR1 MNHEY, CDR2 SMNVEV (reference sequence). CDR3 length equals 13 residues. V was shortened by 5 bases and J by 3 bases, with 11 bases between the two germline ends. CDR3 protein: CASSAAGNYEQYF. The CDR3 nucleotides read TGTGCCAGCAGTGCCGCAGGGAACTACGAGCAGTACTTC.

CDR3 in amino acids: CAWSRTSYGYTF. CDR3 DNA sequence: TGTGCCTGGAGCCGGACAAGCTATGGCTACACCTTC. The chain links TRBV30 to TRBJ1-2; perhaps TRBD1 as D (5 bases). This CDR3 comprises 12 residues. Germline CDR1 and CDR2: GTSNPN and SVGIG (reference sequence). V was clipped by 3 bases and J by 4 bases, with 9 bases between them.

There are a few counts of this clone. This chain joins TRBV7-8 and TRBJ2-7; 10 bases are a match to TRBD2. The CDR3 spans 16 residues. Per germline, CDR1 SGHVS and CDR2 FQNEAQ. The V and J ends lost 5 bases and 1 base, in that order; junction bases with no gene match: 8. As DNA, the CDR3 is TGTGCCAGCAGCGGCCCTCTAGCGGGGGTTTCCTACGAGCAGTACTTC. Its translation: CASSGPLAGVSYEQYF.

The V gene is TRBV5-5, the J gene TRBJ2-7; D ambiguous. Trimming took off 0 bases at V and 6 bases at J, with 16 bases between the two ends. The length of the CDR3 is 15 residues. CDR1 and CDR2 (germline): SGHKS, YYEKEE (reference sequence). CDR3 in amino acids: CASSLEAAELTEQYF. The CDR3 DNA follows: TGTGCCAGCAGCTTGGAGGCGGCTGAGCTAACCGAGCAGTACTTC.

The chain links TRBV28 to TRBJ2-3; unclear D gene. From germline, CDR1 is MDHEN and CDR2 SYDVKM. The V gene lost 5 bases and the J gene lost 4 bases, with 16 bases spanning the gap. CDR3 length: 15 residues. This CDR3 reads CASSPPQALADTQYF. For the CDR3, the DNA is TGTGCCAGCAGTCCCCCTCAAGCCCTAGCAGATACGCAGTATTTT.

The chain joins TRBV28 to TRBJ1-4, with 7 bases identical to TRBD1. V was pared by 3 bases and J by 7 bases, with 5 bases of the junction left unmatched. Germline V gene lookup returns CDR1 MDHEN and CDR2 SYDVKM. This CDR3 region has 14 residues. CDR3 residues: CASSLQGEFEKLFF. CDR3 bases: TGTGCCAGCAGTTTGCAGGGGGAGTTTGAAAAACTGTTTTTT. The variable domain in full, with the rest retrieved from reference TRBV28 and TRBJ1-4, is DVKVTQSSRYLVKRTGEKVFLECVQDMDHENMFWYRQDPGLGLRLIYFSYDVKMKEKGDIPEGYSVSREKKERFSLILESASTNQTSMYLCASSLQGEFEKLFFGSGTQLSVL.

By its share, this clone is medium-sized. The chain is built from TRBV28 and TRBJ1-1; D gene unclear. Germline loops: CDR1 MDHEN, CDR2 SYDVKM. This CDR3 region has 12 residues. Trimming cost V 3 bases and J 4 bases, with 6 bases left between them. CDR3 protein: CASSFLATEAFF. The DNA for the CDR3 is TGTGCCAGCAGTTTTCTAGCCACTGAAGCTTTCTTT. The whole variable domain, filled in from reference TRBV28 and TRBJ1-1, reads DVKVTQSSRYLVKRTGEKVFLECVQDMDHENMFWYRQDPGLGLRLIYFSYDVKMKEKGDIPEGYSVSREKKERFSLILESASTNQTSMYLCASSFLATEAFFGQGTRLTVV.

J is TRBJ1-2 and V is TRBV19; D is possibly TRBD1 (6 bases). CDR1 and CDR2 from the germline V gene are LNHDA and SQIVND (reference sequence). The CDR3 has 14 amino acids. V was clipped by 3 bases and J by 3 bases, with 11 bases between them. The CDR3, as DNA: TGTGCCAGTAGTATCAGGGGCTTATACTATGGCTACACCTTC. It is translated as CASSIRGLYYGYTF.

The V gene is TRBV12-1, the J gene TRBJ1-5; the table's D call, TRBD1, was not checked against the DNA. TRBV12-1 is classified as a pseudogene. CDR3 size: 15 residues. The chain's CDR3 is CASSFATVWNQPQHF. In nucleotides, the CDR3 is TGTGCCAGCAGCTTTGCCACAGTGTGGAATCAGCCCCAGCATTTT.

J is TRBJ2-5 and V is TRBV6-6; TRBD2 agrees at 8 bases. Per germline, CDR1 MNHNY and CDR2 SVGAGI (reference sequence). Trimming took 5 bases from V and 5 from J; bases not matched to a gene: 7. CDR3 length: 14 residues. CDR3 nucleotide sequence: TGTGCCAGCAGTCCGGGGGGGGATGTTGAGACCCAGTACTTC. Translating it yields CASSPGGDVETQYF.

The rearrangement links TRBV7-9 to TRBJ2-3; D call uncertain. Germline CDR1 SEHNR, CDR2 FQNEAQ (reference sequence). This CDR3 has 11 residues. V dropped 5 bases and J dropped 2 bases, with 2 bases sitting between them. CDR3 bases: TGTGCCAGCAGCCTCACAGATACGCAGTATTTT. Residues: CASSLTDTQYF.

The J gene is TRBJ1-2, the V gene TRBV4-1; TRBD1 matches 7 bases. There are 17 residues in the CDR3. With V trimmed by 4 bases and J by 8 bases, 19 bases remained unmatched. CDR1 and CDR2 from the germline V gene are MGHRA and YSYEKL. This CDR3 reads CASSPRSPTNRGRGYTF. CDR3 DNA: TGCGCCAGCAGCCCCAGATCGCCAACTAACAGGGGAAGAGGCTACACCTTC.

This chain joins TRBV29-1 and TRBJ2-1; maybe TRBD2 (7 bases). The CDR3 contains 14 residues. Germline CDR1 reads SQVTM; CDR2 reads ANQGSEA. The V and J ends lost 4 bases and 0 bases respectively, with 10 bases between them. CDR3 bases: TGCAGCGTTGCGGGGGGCGGCTCCTACAATGAGCAGTTCTTC. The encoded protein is CSVAGGGSYNEQFF.

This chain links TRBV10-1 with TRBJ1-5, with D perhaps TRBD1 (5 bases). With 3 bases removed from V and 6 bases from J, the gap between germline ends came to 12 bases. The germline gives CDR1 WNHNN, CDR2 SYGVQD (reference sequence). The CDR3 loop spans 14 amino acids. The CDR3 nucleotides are TGCGCCAGCAGTGATGAAGGGGCAGGTCAGCCCCAGCATTTT. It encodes CASSDEGAGQPQHF.

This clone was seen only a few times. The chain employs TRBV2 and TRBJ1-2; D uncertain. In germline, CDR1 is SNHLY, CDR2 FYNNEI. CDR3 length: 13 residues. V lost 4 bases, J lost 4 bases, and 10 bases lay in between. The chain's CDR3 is CASSVGSLYGYTF. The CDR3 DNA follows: TGTGCCAGCAGTGTGGGCAGCCTCTATGGCTACACCTTC.

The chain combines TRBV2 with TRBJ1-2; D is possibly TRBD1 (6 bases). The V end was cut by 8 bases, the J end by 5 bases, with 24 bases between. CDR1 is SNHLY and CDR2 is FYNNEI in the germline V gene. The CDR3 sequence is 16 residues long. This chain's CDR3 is CASRRLLTGRLYGYTF. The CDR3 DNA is TGTGCCAGCCGTCGTTTGTTGACAGGTAGATTATATGGCTACACCTTC.

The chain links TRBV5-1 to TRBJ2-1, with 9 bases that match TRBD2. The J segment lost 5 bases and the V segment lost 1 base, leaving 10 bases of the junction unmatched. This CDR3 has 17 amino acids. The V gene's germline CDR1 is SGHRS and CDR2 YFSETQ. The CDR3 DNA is TGCGCCAGCAGCTTGTTGCCTAGCGGGGTGGGCGACAATGAGCAGTTCTTC. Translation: CASSLLPSGVGDNEQFF. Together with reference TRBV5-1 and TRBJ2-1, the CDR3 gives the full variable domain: KAGVTQTPRYLIKTRGQQVTLSCSPISGHRSVSWYQQTPGQGLQFLFEYFSETQRNKGNFPGRFSGRQFSNSRSEMNVSTLELGDSALYLCASSLLPSGVGDNEQFFGPGTRLTVL.

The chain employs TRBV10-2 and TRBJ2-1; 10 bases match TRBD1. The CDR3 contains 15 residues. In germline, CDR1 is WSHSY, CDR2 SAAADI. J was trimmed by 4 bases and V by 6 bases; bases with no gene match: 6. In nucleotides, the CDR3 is TGCGCCAGCAGATCGGGACAGGGGCCTTACAATGAGCAGTTCTTC. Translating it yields CASRSGQGPYNEQFF.